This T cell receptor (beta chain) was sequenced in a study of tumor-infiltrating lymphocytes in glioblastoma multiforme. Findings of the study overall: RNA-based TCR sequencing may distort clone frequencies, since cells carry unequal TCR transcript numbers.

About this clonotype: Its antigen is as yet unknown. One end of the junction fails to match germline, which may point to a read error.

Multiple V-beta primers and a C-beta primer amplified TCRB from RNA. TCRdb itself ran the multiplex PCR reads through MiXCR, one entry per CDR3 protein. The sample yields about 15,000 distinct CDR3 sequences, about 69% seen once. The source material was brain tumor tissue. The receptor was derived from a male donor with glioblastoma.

CDR3: CAGSSAPLRVNEQFF. The CDR3 bases are TGTGCCGGCAGCTCAGCTCCCCTCAGGGTCAATGAGCAGTTCTTC. The chain links TRBV11-2 to TRBJ2-1, with TRBD1 as a possible D gene (5 bases). The CDR3 has 15 amino acids. Germline V lookup: CDR1 SGHAT, CDR2 FQNNGV.